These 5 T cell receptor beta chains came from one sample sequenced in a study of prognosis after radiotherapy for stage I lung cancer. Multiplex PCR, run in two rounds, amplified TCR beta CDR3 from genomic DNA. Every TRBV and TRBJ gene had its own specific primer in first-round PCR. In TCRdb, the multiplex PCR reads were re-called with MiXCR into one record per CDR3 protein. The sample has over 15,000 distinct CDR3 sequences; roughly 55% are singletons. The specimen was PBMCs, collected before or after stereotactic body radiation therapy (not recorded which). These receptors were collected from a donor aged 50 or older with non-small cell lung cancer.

This CDR3 reads CSVPSENTDTQYF. The CDR3 DNA reads as TGCAGTGTTCCTAGCGAGAACACAGATACGCAGTATTTT. The chain couples TRBV20-1 to TRBJ2-3; TRBD2 might be the D (6 bases). V lost 7 bases, J lost 2 bases, and 13 bases lay in between. The CDR3 has 13 amino acids. The germline gives CDR1 DFQATT, CDR2 SNEGSKA (reference sequence).

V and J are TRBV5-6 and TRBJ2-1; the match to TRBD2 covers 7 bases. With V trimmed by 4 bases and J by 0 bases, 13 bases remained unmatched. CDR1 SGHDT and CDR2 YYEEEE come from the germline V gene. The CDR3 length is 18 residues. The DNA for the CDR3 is TGTGCCAGCAGCCGACGCTTGACTAGCTGGAGCTCCTACAATGAGCAGTTCTTC. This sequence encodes CASSRRLTSWSSYNEQFF. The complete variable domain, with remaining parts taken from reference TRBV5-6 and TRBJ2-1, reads DAGVTQSPTHLIKTRGQQVTLRCSPKSGHDTVSWYQQALGQGPQFIFQYYEEEERQRGNFPDRFSGHQFPNYSSELNVNALLLGDSALYLCASSRRLTSWSSYNEQFFGPGTRLTVL.

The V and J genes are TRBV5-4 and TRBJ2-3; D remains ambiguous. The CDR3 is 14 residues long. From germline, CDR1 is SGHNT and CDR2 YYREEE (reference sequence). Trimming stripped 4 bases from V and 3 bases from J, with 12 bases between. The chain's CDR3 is CASSTETLTDTQYF. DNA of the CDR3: TGTGCCAGCAGCACCGAAACCCTGACAGATACGCAGTATTTT.

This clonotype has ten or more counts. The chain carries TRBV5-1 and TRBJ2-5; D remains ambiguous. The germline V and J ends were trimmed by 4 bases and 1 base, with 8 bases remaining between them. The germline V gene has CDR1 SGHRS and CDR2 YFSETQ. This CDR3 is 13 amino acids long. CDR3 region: CASSGTVQETQYF. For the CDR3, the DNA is TGCGCCAGCAGCGGAACGGTCCAAGAGACCCAGTACTTC.

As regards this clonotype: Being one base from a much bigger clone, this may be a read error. In DNA, the CDR3 is TGTGCCAGCAGCTTGGGGGCTAGCGTATCTACGCAGTATTTT. This codes for CASSLGASVSTQYF. The chain uses TRBV5-5 and TRBJ2-3; D perhaps matches TRBD2 (6 bases). Trimming pared 0 bases from V and 8 bases from J, leaving 13 bases between. CDR1 and CDR2 from the germline V gene are SGHKS and YYEKEE (reference sequence). CDR3 length equals 14 residues.